These T cell receptor beta chains were read from a single sample in a study of blood T cell repertoires in COVID-19. Repertoires were generated with immunoSEQ multiplex PCR, while TCRdb's copy carries only in-frame clones and drops some. The table records a few hundred thousand clones, 70% to 90% of them present only once. Sequences were obtained from PBMCs or T cells enriched from blood (not recorded which). Receptor source: a man aged 30 to 45 who had recovered from COVID-19. CDR3s include the opening cysteine and the closing phenylalanine or tryptophan.

TRBV6-6	TRBJ2-7	CASSPLIPSGGDISSSYEQYF
TRBV5-6	TRBJ1-1	CASSFGGRGTEAFF
TRBV30	TRBJ1-1	CAWSLDSGSVAFF
TRBV4-3	TRBJ1-4	CASSPQAGNEKLFF
TRBV19	TRBJ2-5	CASSIDPGRETQYF
TRBV5-1	TRBJ2-1	CASSGGTGGPYNEQFF
TRBV9	TRBJ2-1	CASSVSGTGRNEQFF
TRBV7-2	TRBJ1-2	CASSFGTVYGYTF
TRBV3-1/TRBV3-2	TRBJ2-7	CASTRTGDEQYF
TRBV7-6	TRBJ2-2	CASSPRGTNTGELFF
TRBV5-6	TRBJ2-1	CASSRTELREQFF
TRBV9	TRBJ2-1	CASSVANEQFF
TRBV9	TRBJ2-3	CASSARGTTDTQYF
TRBV29-1	TRBJ1-1	CSVDGGFTEAFF
TRBV4-2	TRBJ1-4	CASSPDSSDEKLFF
TRBV2	TRBJ2-7	CASSINRDSRKSEQYF
TRBV9	TRBJ1-1	CASSVDPSPVNTEAFF
TRBV4-1	TRBJ1-2	CASSQPQEHTKSLGGYTF
TRBV19	TRBJ1-2	CASVPQGVLGYTF
TRBV5-1	TRBJ1-1	CASSGRGQSNTEAFF
TRBV9	TRBJ1-3	CASSVQGSSGNTIYF
TRBV29-1	TRBJ2-5	CSVLREYQETQYF
TRBV14	TRBJ1-2	CASRKTGVINYGYTF
TRBV11-3	TRBJ2-5	CASSLGLSETQYF
TRBV24-1	TRBJ2-3	CATSASFSNTDTQYF
TRBV7-2	TRBJ2-5	CASSFFPETQYF
TRBV5-1	TRBJ1-2	CASSPTIQGIDGYTF
TRBV7-2	TRBJ2-3	CASSLPGGTQYF
TRBV28	TRBJ1-2	CASRRDRDDGYTF
TRBV18	TRBJ2-7	CASSTGRREQYF
TRBV5-1	TRBJ2-5	CASSGGTGPGETQYF
TRBV19	TRBJ1-2	CASSMEPGQGVYGYTF
TRBV3-1/TRBV3-2	TRBJ1-2	CASSPRDKPKYGYTF
TRBV5-6	TRBJ1-3	CASSPRGTPGNTIYF